This TCR beta chain was profiled in a study of cytomegalovirus exposure and HLA in healthy donors. Study-wide results and limits: Using the classifier, cytomegalovirus status was reportedly diagnosed with high specificity and sensitivity.

The CDR3 contains 13 residues. Per germline, CDR1 SSHAT and CDR2 FNYEAQ (reference sequence). Sequenced by immunoSEQ multiplex PCR; TCRdb stores in-frame clones only, minus some. Altogether over 150,000 clones are present, roughly 88% being singletons, with the ten largest covering about an eighth. Remarks on this clone: Its antigen is currently unknown. The junction does not match germline at one end; this may be a read error.

The source is a woman in her 30s in good health and CMV-seropositive. The genes are TRBV7-7 and TRBJ2-1; 11 bases align to TRBD2. The sequencing input was PBMCs. The CDR3 spells CASSMTSGVEQFF. CDR3 nucleotide sequence: TGTGCTAGCAGCATGACTAGCGGGGTTGAGCAGTTCTTC.